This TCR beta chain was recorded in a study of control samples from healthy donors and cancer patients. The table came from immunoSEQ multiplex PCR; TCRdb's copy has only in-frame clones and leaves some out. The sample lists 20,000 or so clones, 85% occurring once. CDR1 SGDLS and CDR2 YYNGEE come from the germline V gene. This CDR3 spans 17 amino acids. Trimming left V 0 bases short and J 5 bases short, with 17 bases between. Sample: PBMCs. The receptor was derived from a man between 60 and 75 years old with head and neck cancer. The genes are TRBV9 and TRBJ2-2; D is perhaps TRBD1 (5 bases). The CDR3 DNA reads TGTGCCAGCAGCGTAGATCAGGGTAGGAGCAGGACCGGGGAGCTGTTTTTT. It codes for CASSVDQGRSRTGELFF.